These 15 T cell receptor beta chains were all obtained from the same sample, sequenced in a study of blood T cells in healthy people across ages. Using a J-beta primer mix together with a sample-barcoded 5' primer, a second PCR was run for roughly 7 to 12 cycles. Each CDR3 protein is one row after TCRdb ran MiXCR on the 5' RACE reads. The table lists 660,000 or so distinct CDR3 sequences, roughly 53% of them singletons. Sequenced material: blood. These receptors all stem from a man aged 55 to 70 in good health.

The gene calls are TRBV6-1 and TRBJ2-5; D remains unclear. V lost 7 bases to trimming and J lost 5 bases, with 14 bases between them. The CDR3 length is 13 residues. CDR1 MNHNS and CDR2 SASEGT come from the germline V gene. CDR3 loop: CASMITSVETQYF. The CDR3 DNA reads TGTGCCAGCATGATCACATCGGTGGAGACCCAGTACTTC.

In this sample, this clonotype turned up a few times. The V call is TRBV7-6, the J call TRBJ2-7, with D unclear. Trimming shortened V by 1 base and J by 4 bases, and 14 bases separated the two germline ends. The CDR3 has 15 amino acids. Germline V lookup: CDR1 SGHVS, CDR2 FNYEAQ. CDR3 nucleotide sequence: TGTGCCAGCAGCTTAGTAAATAGGAACCCATACGAGCAGTACTTC. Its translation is CASSLVNRNPYEQYF.

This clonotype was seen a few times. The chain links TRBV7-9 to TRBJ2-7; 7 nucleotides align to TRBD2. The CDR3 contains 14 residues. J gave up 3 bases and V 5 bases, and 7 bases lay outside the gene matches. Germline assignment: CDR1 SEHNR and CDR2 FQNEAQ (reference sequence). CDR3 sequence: CASSHIAGDYEQYF. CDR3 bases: TGTGCCAGCAGCCACATTGCGGGGGACTACGAGCAGTACTTC.

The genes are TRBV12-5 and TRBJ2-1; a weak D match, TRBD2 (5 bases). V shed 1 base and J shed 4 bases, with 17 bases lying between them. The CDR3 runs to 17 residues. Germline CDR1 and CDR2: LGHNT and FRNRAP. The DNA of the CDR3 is TGTGCTAGTGGTTTGGGCCGGGCGGGTGGCCTTTACAATGAGCAGTTCTTC. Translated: CASGLGRAGGLYNEQFF.

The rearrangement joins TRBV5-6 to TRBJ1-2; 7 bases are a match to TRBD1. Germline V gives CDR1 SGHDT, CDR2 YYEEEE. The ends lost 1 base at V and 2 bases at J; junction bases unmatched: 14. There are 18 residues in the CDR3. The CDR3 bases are TGTGCCAGCAGCTTGAGGGCGAGCCGGGCAGGGGGAAACTATGGCTACACCTTC. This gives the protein CASSLRASRAGGNYGYTF. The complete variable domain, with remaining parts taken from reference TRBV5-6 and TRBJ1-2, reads DAGVTQSPTHLIKTRGQQVTLRCSPKSGHDTVSWYQQALGQGPQFIFQYYEEEERQRGNFPDRFSGHQFPNYSSELNVNALLLGDSALYLCASSLRASRAGGNYGYTFGSGTRLTVV.

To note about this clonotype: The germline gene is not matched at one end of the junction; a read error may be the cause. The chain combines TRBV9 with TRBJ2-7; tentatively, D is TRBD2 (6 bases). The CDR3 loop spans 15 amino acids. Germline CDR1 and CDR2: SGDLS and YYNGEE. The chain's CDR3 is CACSSHEGTAYEQYF. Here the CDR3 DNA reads TGTGCCTGCAGCTCCCACGAGGGGACTGCCTACGAGCAGTACTTC.

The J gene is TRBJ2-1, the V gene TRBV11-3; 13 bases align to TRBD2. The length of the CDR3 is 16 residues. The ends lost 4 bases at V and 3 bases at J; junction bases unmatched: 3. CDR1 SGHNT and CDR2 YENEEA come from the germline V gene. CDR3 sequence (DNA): TGTGCCAGCAGCTGGGGACTAGCGGGGAGCTACAATGAGCAGTTCTTC. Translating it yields CASSWGLAGSYNEQFF.

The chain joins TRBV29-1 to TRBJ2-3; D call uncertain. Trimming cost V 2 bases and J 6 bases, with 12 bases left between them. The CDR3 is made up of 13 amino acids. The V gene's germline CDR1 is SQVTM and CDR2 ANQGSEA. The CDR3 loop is CSVERSPGDTQYF. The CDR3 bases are TGCAGCGTTGAAAGGTCTCCCGGGGATACGCAGTATTTT.

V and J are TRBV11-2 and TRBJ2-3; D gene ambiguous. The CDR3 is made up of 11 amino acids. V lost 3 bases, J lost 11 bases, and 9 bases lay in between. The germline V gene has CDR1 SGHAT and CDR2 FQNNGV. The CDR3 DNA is TGTGCCAGCAGCTTCGGCTCTAAGCAGTATTTT. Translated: CASSFGSKQYF.

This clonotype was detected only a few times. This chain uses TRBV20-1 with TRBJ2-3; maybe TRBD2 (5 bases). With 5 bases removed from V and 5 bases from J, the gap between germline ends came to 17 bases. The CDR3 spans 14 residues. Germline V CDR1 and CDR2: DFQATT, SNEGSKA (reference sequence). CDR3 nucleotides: TGCAGTGCTGGGGAGCGGAGTTCGGGAGATACGCAGTATTTT. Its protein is CSAGERSSGDTQYF.

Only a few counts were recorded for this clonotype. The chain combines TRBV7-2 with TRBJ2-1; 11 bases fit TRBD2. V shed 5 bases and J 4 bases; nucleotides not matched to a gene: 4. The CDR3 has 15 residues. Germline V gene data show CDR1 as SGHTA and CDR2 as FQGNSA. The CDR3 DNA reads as TGTGCCAGCAGCCCCCTAGCGGGGGGTTACAATGAGCAGTTCTTC. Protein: CASSPLAGGYNEQFF.

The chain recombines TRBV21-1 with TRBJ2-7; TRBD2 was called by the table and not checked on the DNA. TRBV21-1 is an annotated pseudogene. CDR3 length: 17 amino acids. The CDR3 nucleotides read TGTGCCAGCAGCCCCCGGGAGGGAGGTATACCTTCCTACGAGCAGTACTTC. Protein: CASSPREGGIPSYEQYF.

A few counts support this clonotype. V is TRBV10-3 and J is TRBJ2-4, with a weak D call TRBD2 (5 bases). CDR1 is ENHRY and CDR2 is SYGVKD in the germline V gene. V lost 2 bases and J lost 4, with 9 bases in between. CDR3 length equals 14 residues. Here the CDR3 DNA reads TGTGCCATCAGTGAGCCCGGGGAAAAAAACATTCAGTACTTC. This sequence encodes CAISEPGEKNIQYF.

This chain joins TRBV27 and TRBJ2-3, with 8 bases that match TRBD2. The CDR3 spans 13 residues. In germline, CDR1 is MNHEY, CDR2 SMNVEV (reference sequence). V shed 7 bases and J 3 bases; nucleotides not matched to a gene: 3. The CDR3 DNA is TGTGCCAGCAAAGGGACTAGTACAGATACGCAGTATTTT. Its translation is CASKGTSTDTQYF.

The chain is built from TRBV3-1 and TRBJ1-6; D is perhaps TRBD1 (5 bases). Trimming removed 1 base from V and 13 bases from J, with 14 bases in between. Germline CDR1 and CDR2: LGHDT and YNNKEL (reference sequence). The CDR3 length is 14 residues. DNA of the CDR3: TGTGCCAGCAGCCAAGGACAGCAAGTCGGGCCCCTCCACTTT. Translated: CASSQGQQVGPLHF.